These T cell receptor beta chains were read from a single sample in a study of T cells in tumors after PD-1 blockade. Clones were sequenced by immunoSEQ multiplex PCR, and TCRdb holds only the in-frame ones, with some missing. The sample shows just under 20,000 clones, 81% of them seen only once. The sequencing here drew on PBMCs, taken after anti-PD-1 therapy. These receptors were obtained from a human donor with advanced basal cell or squamous cell carcinoma (not recorded which). CDR3s include the opening cysteine and the closing phenylalanine or tryptophan. The D gene is left open where the match is weak. Where a row states a size, it is once, few, many or the class of an expanded clone; other rows omit it.

cdr3_length | clone_size | d_call | j_call | v_call | cdr3_aa
17 | few | TRBD1 | TRBJ2-3 | TRBV19 | CASSIPQGVTYTDTQYF
14 | - | - | TRBJ1-1 | TRBV27 | CASSGLRGGAEAFF
16 | - | - | TRBJ2-5 | TRBV18 | CASSPRGRGDQGTQYF
18 | few | TRBD2 | TRBJ2-3 | TRBV7-9 | CASSRTGTRLTSTDTQYF
15 | few | TRBD1 | TRBJ2-1 | TRBV5-1 | CASSLLDRDSNEQFF
17 | - | - | TRBJ2-3 | TRBV5-1 | CASSLQPSQGGTDAQYF
13 | - | - | TRBJ2-1 | TRBV12-5 | CASGTGSAGEQFF
15 | - | - | TRBJ2-4 | TRBV28 | CASSRNVQGRNIQYF
17 | - | - | TRBJ1-1 | TRBV5-1 | CASSLVLTKTMNTEAFF
16 | - | TRBD1 | TRBJ2-2 | TRBV28 | CASSFPQGTTTGELFF
13 | - | - | TRBJ1-2 | TRBV6-2/TRBV6-3 | CASSPGQFPGYTF
14 | - | TRBD1 | TRBJ2-5 | TRBV28 | CASNPTGLKETQYF
16 | once | TRBD1 | TRBJ1-2 | TRBV12-5 | CASGFLVGEGAYGYTF
14 | - | - | TRBJ1-2 | TRBV3-1/TRBV3-2 | CASSQGPKDYGYTF
13 | - | - | TRBJ2-2 | TRBV5-1 | CASSLTNTGELFF
19 | - | TRBD1 | TRBJ2-1 | TRBV5-1 | CASSYTGTGGSRTYNEQFF
14 | - | TRBD1 | TRBJ2-5 | TRBV7-9 | CASSWDRGLETQYF
14 | - | - | TRBJ2-3 | TRBV18 | CASSGGQEGDTQYF
13 | - | TRBD1 | TRBJ2-2 | TRBV29-1 | CSVNTGGTGELFF
12 | - | - | TRBJ2-3 | TRBV27 | CASSPLEDTQYF
17 | - | - | TRBJ1-4 | TRBV2 | CASSREPSGLFNEKLFF
14 | - | - | TRBJ2-3 | TRBV5-1 | CASSLDGSTDTQYF
17 | - | TRBD1 | TRBJ2-6 | TRBV14 | CASSQGLTGAGANVLTF
11 | - | - | TRBJ1-2 | TRBV6-6 | CASSSVGTGTF
22 | - | - | TRBJ2-6 | TRBV21-1 | CASSKDPPRPRAPRDGANVLTF
13 | - | - | TRBJ2-7 | TRBV5-4 | CASSLAFRDEQYF
16 | once | - | TRBJ1-4 | TRBV6-1 | CASSDSEGGGNEKLFF
13 | - | TRBD2 | TRBJ2-1 | TRBV19 | CASGTTADNEQFF
15 | few | - | TRBJ1-4 | TRBV5-1 | CASRRNRVANEKLFF
14 | - | - | TRBJ1-1 | TRBV5-1 | CASSLGLRPTEAFF
13 | few | - | TRBJ1-5 | TRBV2 | CASNGNSNQPQHF
12 | - | - | TRBJ2-3 | TRBV20-1 | CRASGVSDTQYF
16 | - | TRBD2 | TRBJ2-1 | TRBV7-8 | CASSLKRLAGYNEQFF
16 | - | - | TRBJ1-6 | TRBV19 | CASSPPPTHRGSPLHF
18 | - | TRBD2 | TRBJ2-3 | TRBV15 | CATSRYLAAGGPPDTQYF
19 | - | TRBD2 | TRBJ2-4 | TRBV3-1/TRBV3-2 | CASSPWGSGGLHRGNIQYF
13 | once | - | TRBJ2-1 | TRBV24-1 | CATSGSHYNEQFF
16 | - | TRBD2 | TRBJ2-5 | TRBV19 | CASSDLSGGAPETQYF
13 | - | - | TRBJ2-1 | TRBV4-1 | CASSQEEGYEQFF
13 | - | - | TRBJ2-7 | TRBV2 | CASGRRGGYEQYF
13 | few | - | TRBJ2-7 | TRBV5-1 | CASKAPGEYEQYF
11 | few | - | TRBJ2-1 | TRBV2 | CASSGVYEQFF
15 | - | - | TRBJ1-4 | TRBV6-5 | CASSYSRPSGEKLFF
11 | - | TRBD1 | TRBJ1-1 | TRBV10-3 | CAVYNRGAAFF
14 | - | - | TRBJ1-4 | TRBV6-5 | CASRETLSNEKLFF
15 | few | TRBD1 | TRBJ2-2 | TRBV4-1 | CASSQTTGYTGELFF
13 | - | - | TRBJ2-7 | TRBV15 | CATTEGVGYEQYF
14 | few | - | TRBJ2-1 | TRBV18 | CASSPSLDDNEQFF
13 | - | - | TRBJ1-6 | TRBV7-8 | CASSRIDDSPLHF
14 | - | TRBD2 | TRBJ2-7 | TRBV6-5 | CASSPQGRVNEQYF
12 | - | - | TRBJ1-2 | TRBV6-5 | CASSFSGHGYTF
15 | - | - | TRBJ2-2 | TRBV2 | CASSGRVGGAGELFF
15 | once | - | TRBJ2-3 | TRBV5-1 | CASSLWGRREDTQYF
13 | - | - | TRBJ2-3 | TRBV5-1 | CASSGTSTDTQYF
15 | - | TRBD2 | TRBJ2-7 | TRBV2 | CASSESASGIYEQYF
15 | - | TRBD1 | TRBJ1-1 | TRBV4-2 | CASRLSDRGVTEAFF
16 | - | TRBD1 | TRBJ2-2 | TRBV3-1/TRBV3-2 | CASSQFQGAYTGELFF
15 | - | - | TRBJ2-7 | TRBV4-2 | CASSQDLGSTYEQYF
17 | - | TRBD2 | TRBJ2-1 | TRBV5-1 | CASSWRLGLAGANEQFF
13 | - | - | TRBJ2-5 | TRBV6-5 | CASSQGRQETQYF